This TCR beta chain appears in the sequencing data of a study of blood T cells in healthy people across ages. Study-level points and caveats: The fall in TCR beta diversity per million T cells was roughly linear with age.

This CDR3 contains 13 residues. Germline CDR1 is MNHEY and CDR2 is SVGEGT. The V end was cut by 5 bases, the J end by 9 bases, with 14 bases between. The authors ran a second PCR of 7 to 11 cycles using a sample-barcoded 5' primer and a J-beta primer mix. Individual samples furnished no less than 2.5 million CDR3-containing paired-end reads apiece. From the 5' RACE reads, TCRdb called clonotypes with MiXCR, one entry per CDR3 protein. The sample consists of hundreds of thousands of distinct CDR3 sequences, around two fifths of them appearing once. This clonotype has more than one count but fewer than ten. The antigen remains undetermined.

Sequenced: blood. The sequence was obtained from an elderly man in good health. This chain uses TRBV6-2 or TRBV6-3 with TRBJ2-1; possible D gene TRBD1, 6 bases. For the CDR3, the DNA is TGTGCCAGCAGTAGACAGGTTAATGGTGAGCAGTTCTTC. Translation: CASSRQVNGEQFF.